These 28 T cell receptor beta chains were all obtained from the same sample, sequenced in a study of human T cells and chemical hapten exposure. The time point is: pre-sensitization, week 0. This sample's treatment: therapeutic diphenylcyclopropenone sensitization with weekly scalp DPC. TCRdb redid the calling of the RACE reads with MiXCR, one entry per CDR3 protein. Altogether 350,000 to 400,000 distinct CDR3 sequences are present, more than 4.5% being singletons, with the ten largest covering just over 2.5%. Sequenced material: whole blood, taken in connection with sensitization to the hapten diphenylcyclopropenone (DPC). The receptors were gathered from a woman aged 45-59 years with alopecia areata. Some clones in this sample may be carry-over from other donors' samples.

This clonotype was counted many times. The chain combines TRBV7-2 with TRBJ1-5, with D possibly being TRBD1 (5 bases). Germline V gives CDR1 SGHTA, CDR2 FQGNSA. This CDR3 is built from 13 residues. Trimming left V 8 bases short and J 2 bases short, with 10 bases between. DNA of the CDR3: TGTGCCAGCTCATGGGACCGCAATCAGCCCCAGCATTTT. Translation gives CASSWDRNQPQHF.

The sample holds many counts of this clonotype. J is TRBJ1-4 and V is TRBV5-1; D uncertain. The CDR3 has 15 residues. CDR1 is SGHRS, CDR2 YFSETQ, per germline. V dropped 4 bases and J dropped 2 bases, with 12 bases sitting between them. As DNA, the CDR3 is TGCGCCAGCAGCCAATCCCCAACTACTAATGAAAAACTGTTTTTT. This encodes CASSQSPTTNEKLFF. Full variable domain (missing parts from reference TRBV5-1 and TRBJ1-4): KAGVTQTPRYLIKTRGQQVTLSCSPISGHRSVSWYQQTPGQGLQFLFEYFSETQRNKGNFPGRFSGRQFSNSRSEMNVSTLELGDSALYLCASSQSPTTNEKLFFGSGTQLSVL.

This clonotype was seen at least ten times. V usage is TRBV3-1 and J usage is TRBJ2-4, with 9 bases fitting TRBD1. V lost 3 bases to trimming and J lost 3 bases; unmatched junction nucleotides: 9. Germline loops: CDR1 LGHDT, CDR2 YNNKEL (reference sequence). The CDR3 is 17 residues long. Here the CDR3 DNA reads TGTGCCAGCAGCCAGACACTACAGGGGGCGGTCAAAAACATTCAGTACTTC. Encoded protein: CASSQTLQGAVKNIQYF.

This clonotype was seen ten or more times. CDR3 in DNA: TGTGCCAGCGGGCACAGGAGCACAGATACGCAGTATTTT. Translated, it gives CASGHRSTDTQYF. The genes are TRBV6-5 and TRBJ2-3; D perhaps matches TRBD1 (5 bases). The CDR3 extends over 13 amino acids. Germline lookup yields CDR1 MNHEY and CDR2 SVGAGI. Trimming took off 8 bases at V and 0 bases at J, with 9 bases between the two ends.

The table lists this clonotype with many counts. This chain joins TRBV29-1 and TRBJ1-1, with 7 positions matching TRBD1. CDR1 and CDR2 (germline): SQVTM, ANQGSEA. This CDR3 comprises 13 residues. The trim removed 6 bases at V and 8 bases at J, leaving 12 bases unmatched. The CDR3 sequence is CSVDSGTALEAFF. As DNA, the CDR3 is TGCAGCGTCGATTCCGGGACAGCATTAGAAGCTTTCTTT.

This clonotype was counted ten times or more. The genes are TRBV27 and TRBJ2-4, with no clear D. V lost 3 bases to trimming and J lost 6 bases, with 3 bases between them. The length of the CDR3 is 11 residues. CDR1 is MNHEY, CDR2 SMNVEV, per germline (reference sequence). CDR3 sequence reads: CASSFLNIQYF. CDR3 coding DNA: TGTGCCAGCAGTTTTTTAAACATTCAGTACTTC.

This clonotype was seen repeatedly, ten times or more. This chain uses TRBV7-2 with TRBJ2-5; D not certain. The ends were cut back, 2 bases at V and 7 bases at J, with 5 bases in the middle. From germline, CDR1 is SGHTA and CDR2 FQGNSA. The CDR3 contains 11 residues. The DNA for the CDR3 is TGTGCCAGCAGCTTACGTGGGACCCAGTACTTC. Encoded protein: CASSLRGTQYF.

In its sample, this clonotype was seen a few times. The chain combines TRBV6-1 with TRBJ1-1; 8 bases are shared with TRBD1. V trimming: 4 bases; J trimming: 5 bases; junction bases outside the gene matches: 6. CDR3 size: 14 residues. From germline, CDR1 is MNHNS and CDR2 SASEGT. CDR3 sequence (DNA): TGTGCCAGCAGTGCAAGGACAGGGTTTACTGAAGCTTTCTTT. As protein: CASSARTGFTEAFF.

This sequence joins TRBV12-3 or TRBV12-4 and TRBJ1-3; no definite D call. Trimming removed 6 bases from V and 4 bases from J, with 13 bases in between. The CDR3 covers 14 residues. The CDR3 coding sequence is TGTGCCAGCAGCCGGGAGCAGCTGGGAAACACCATATATTTT. Amino acid sequence: CASSREQLGNTIYF.

For this clonotype: The germline gene is not matched at one end of the junction; a read error may be the cause. The chain uses TRBV12-5 and TRBJ1-3; 7 positions agree with TRBD1. Germline CDR1 reads LGHNT; CDR2 reads FRNRAP. The CDR3 runs 17 residues. CDR3 region: CASGYRTGSNSGNTLYF. The CDR3, as DNA: TGTGCTAGTGGATATAGGACAGGTAGCAACTCTGGAAACACCTTATATTTT. The whole variable domain, remainder taken from reference TRBV12-5 and TRBJ1-3, is DARVTQTPRHKVTEMGQEVTMRCQPILGHNTVFWYRQTMMQGLELLAYFRNRAPLDDSGMPKDRFSAEMPDATLATLKIQPSEPRDSAVYFCASGYRTGSNSGNTLYFGEGSWLTVV.

This clonotype was observed many times. V gene TRBV29-1 combines with J gene TRBJ2-3; the D gene is possibly TRBD2 (6 bases). CDR3 size: 14 residues. Trimming stripped 3 bases from V and 4 bases from J, with 14 bases between. Germline loops: CDR1 SQVTM, CDR2 ANQGSEA. The CDR3 sequence is CSVEGGRRPDTQYF. The CDR3 DNA follows: TGCAGCGTTGAGGGGGGACGACGACCAGATACGCAGTATTTT.

This clonotype was observed many times. The chain is built from TRBV13 and TRBJ2-7; D tentatively fits TRBD1 or TRBD2 (5 bases each). The CDR3 is made up of 12 amino acids. V was shortened by 5 bases and J by 4 bases, with 9 bases between the two germline ends. CDR1 and CDR2 (germline): PRHDT, FYEKMQ (reference sequence). CDR3 sequence reads: CASSLEGYEQYF. CDR3 nucleotide sequence: TGTGCCAGCAGCCTAGAGGGGTACGAGCAGTACTTC.

This clonotype was observed at least ten times. The V and J genes are TRBV12-3 or TRBV12-4 and TRBJ2-7; TRBD2 matches at 10 bases. The V and J ends lost 5 bases and 6 bases, in that order; junction bases with no gene match: 10. This CDR3 spans 15 amino acids. The CDR3 DNA reads TGTGCCAGCAGTCTACCCTTAGCGGGAGGACCCGAGCAGTACTTC. Translated: CASSLPLAGGPEQYF.

The chain couples TRBV7-9 to TRBJ2-7; 8 nucleotides align to TRBD1. The CDR3 runs 12 residues. The junction had 3 bases not matched to a gene; V was cut back by 5 bases and J by 6 bases. The germline V gene encodes CDR1 SEHNR and CDR2 FQNEAQ (reference sequence). The CDR3 bases are TGTGCCAGCAGCACCACAGGGGGCGAGCAGTACTTC. Translated: CASSTTGGEQYF.

The V gene is TRBV4-1, the J gene TRBJ1-6; D remains ambiguous. The germline V gene encodes CDR1 MGHRA and CDR2 YSYEKL. The CDR3 consists of 16 residues. Trimming stripped 0 bases from V and 1 base from J, with 7 bases between. The CDR3: CASSQDQESYNSPLHF. The CDR3 DNA reads TGCGCCAGCAGCCAAGATCAAGAATCCTATAATTCACCCCTCCACTTT.

This clonotype was detected ten times or more. This chain uses TRBV11-3 with TRBJ2-1; 8 positions agree with TRBD1. The germline V gene has CDR1 SGHNT and CDR2 YENEEA. The CDR3 has 15 amino acids. Trimming cost V 5 bases and J 6 bases; bases outside gene matches: 9. The CDR3 is CASSRTGTGANEQFF. The CDR3 DNA sequence: TGTGCCAGCAGCAGAACCGGGACAGGTGCCAATGAGCAGTTCTTC.

This clonotype turned up a few times. V usage is TRBV29-1 and J usage is TRBJ1-3; no reliable D call. The CDR3 spans 11 residues. CDR1 is SQVTM and CDR2 is ANQGSEA in the germline V gene. V was clipped by 8 bases and J by 4 bases, with 9 bases between them. The CDR3 here is CSSRVGNTIYF. The CDR3, as DNA: TGCAGCTCTAGGGTCGGAAACACCATATATTTT.

This clonotype was recorded many times. This chain uses TRBV5-1 with TRBJ2-1; tentative D call: TRBD2 (6 bases). The ends were cut back, 4 bases at V and 8 bases at J, with 13 bases in the middle. This CDR3 contains 13 residues. CDR1 is SGHRS and CDR2 is YFSETQ in the germline V gene. CDR3 loop: CASSPLGGDEQFF. CDR3 bases: TGCGCCAGCAGCCCCCTGGGGGGAGATGAGCAGTTCTTC.

In this sample, this clonotype turned up a few times. This chain connects TRBV7-2 to TRBJ1-2; possibly TRBD1 for D (5 bases). CDR1 and CDR2 (germline): SGHTA, FQGNSA. Trimming removed 5 bases at V and 4 bases at J, with 8 bases between. CDR3 length: 12 amino acids. This CDR3 reads CASSRGSYGYTF. CDR3 DNA sequence: TGTGCCAGCAGCCGGGGGTCCTATGGCTACACCTTC. The full variable domain, completed using reference TRBV7-2 and TRBJ1-2, is GAGVSQSPSNKVTEKGKDVELRCDPISGHTALYWYRQSLGQGLEFLIYFQGNSAPDKSGLPSDRFSAERTGGSVSTLTIQRTQQEDSAVYLCASSRGSYGYTFGSGTRLTVV.

The chain recombines TRBV3-1 with TRBJ2-3; no clear D. V dropped 4 bases and J dropped 2 bases, with 13 bases sitting between them. This CDR3 has 15 residues. CDR1 and CDR2 (germline): LGHDT, YNNKEL (reference sequence). The CDR3 reads CASSLNLEATDTQYF. The CDR3 nucleotides are TGTGCCAGCAGCCTCAACCTCGAGGCCACAGATACGCAGTATTTT.

In regard to this clonotype: Since a much larger clone is just one base distant, this may be a read error. J is TRBJ1-6 and V is TRBV7-2; the match to TRBD1 covers 8 bases. The CDR3 covers 16 residues. Germline-derived CDR1 and CDR2 are SGHTA and FQGNSA. The trim removed 2 bases at V and 14 bases at J, leaving 14 bases unmatched. As DNA, the CDR3 is TGTGCCAGCAGCTTAAAAGGGCAGGGGGCGAATCAGGCCCTCCACTTT. It is translated as CASSLKGQGANQALHF.

The chain is built from TRBV19 and TRBJ2-1; a possible D gene is TRBD2 (6 bases). The germline V gene encodes CDR1 LNHDA and CDR2 SQIVND (reference sequence). The CDR3 contains 13 residues. V lost 4 bases to trimming and J lost 10 bases, with 14 bases between them. The CDR3 here is CASSKRENGEQFF. CDR3 sequence (DNA): TGTGCCAGTAGTAAACGGGAGAATGGCGAGCAGTTCTTC.

This clonotype occurred many times. This sequence joins TRBV21-1 and TRBJ1-2. TRBV21-1 is given as a pseudogene. The length of the CDR3 is 12 residues. The CDR3 protein is CASGLVVYGYTF. The CDR3 nucleotides are TGTGCCAGCGGATTAGTTGTGTATGGCTACACCTTC.

A few counts support this clonotype. The chain carries TRBV20-1 and TRBJ2-1; 8 bases agree with TRBD2. The J segment lost 0 bases and the V segment lost 2 bases, leaving 6 bases of the junction unmatched. Germline-derived CDR1 and CDR2 are DFQATT and SNEGSKA (reference sequence). This CDR3 is built from 16 residues. CDR3 loop: CSARPTSGLSYNEQFF. For the CDR3, the DNA is TGCAGTGCTAGACCAACTAGCGGACTCTCCTACAATGAGCAGTTCTTC.

The J gene is TRBJ2-7, the V gene TRBV6-6; D is possibly TRBD1 (5 bases). The CDR3 loop spans 13 amino acids. CDR1 and CDR2 from the germline V gene are MNHNY and SVGAGI (reference sequence). V lost 2 bases and J lost 7, with 12 bases in between. The CDR3 DNA reads as TGTGCCAGCAGTTACGGCAGGGATGGGGAGCAGTACTTC. Protein product: CASSYGRDGEQYF.

Comments on this clonotype: It may be a read error: a sequence one base away is much more abundant. The chain joins TRBV28 to TRBJ2-7; no clear D gene. From germline, CDR1 is MDHEN and CDR2 SYDVKM. There are 13 residues in the CDR3. V lost 6 bases and J lost 6, with 15 bases in between. CDR3 amino acids: CASRRLSWGEQYF. DNA of the CDR3: TGTGCCAGCAGAAGGCTAAGTTGGGGCGAGCAGTACTTC.

This clonotype was counted only a few times. This rearrangement joins TRBV5-4 to TRBJ2-2; 10 bases agree with TRBD2. The CDR3 loop spans 18 amino acids. Germline trimming cut 4 bases from V and 1 base from J; bases unmatched to any gene: 10. CDR1 is SGHNT and CDR2 is YYREEE in the germline V gene (reference sequence). The CDR3 nucleotides are TGTGCCAGCAGCCCCTCCTCTAGCGGGAGAGGGAACACCGGGGAGCTGTTTTTT. This codes for CASSPSSSGRGNTGELFF. The whole variable domain, remainder taken from reference TRBV5-4 and TRBJ2-2, is ETGVTQSPTHLIKTRGQQVTLRCSSQSGHNTVSWYQQALGQGPQFIFQYYREEENGRGNFPPRFSGLQFPNYSSELNVNALELDDSALYLCASSPSSSGRGNTGELFFGEGSRLTVL.

This rearrangement joins TRBV10-3 to TRBJ1-2; tentative D call: TRBD1 (5 bases). The germline CDR1 and CDR2 sequences are ENHRY and SYGVKD. The CDR3 covers 14 residues. The germline V and J ends were trimmed by 6 bases and 8 bases, with 19 bases remaining between them. CDR3 coding DNA: TGTGCCATCAGGCCCGACATAGGGGCGTCCGGCTACACCTTC. Protein sequence: CAIRPDIGASGYTF.